What follows are 5 T cell receptor beta chains derived from one specimen sequenced in a study of blood T cell repertoires in COVID-19 (dated by TCRdb to 2020 to 2021). Library prep was done by the immunoSEQ multiplex PCR assay. TCRdb stores this immuneACCESS table with in-frame sequences only. Part of the clones is absent; in the studies checked, under half of the shortfall reflects unresolved V genes, and no reason is known for the rest. For this sample the table gives 150,000 to 200,000 clones, of which over 75% were detected only once. The ten biggest clones cover roughly 11% of the sample. Sequences were obtained from peripheral blood. These receptors were collected from a human donor with active or convalescent COVID-19. The donor label of this sample is uncertain.

The V gene is TRBV11-2, the J gene TRBJ2-1; TRBD1 agrees at 7 bases. V lost 5 bases to trimming and J lost 7 bases; unmatched junction nucleotides: 5. CDR3 length equals 13 residues. Germline CDR1 SGHAT, CDR2 FQNNGV. For the CDR3, the DNA is TGTGCCAGCAGCGGCAGACAGGGAAATGAGCAGTTCTTC. The encoded protein is CASSGRQGNEQFF.

The rearrangement links TRBV18 to TRBJ2-7; D gene ambiguous. Germline values: CDR1 KGHSH, CDR2 LQKENI. Trimming stripped 0 bases from V and 3 bases from J, with 6 bases between. CDR3 length: 13 amino acids. CDR3 amino acids: CASSPPVNYEQYF. In DNA, the CDR3 is TGTGCCAGCTCACCACCTGTCAACTACGAGCAGTACTTC.

The count of this clone is one. The V gene is TRBV7-9, the J gene TRBJ1-1, with D maybe TRBD1 (6 bases). The germline V gene encodes CDR1 SEHNR and CDR2 FQNEAQ (reference sequence). V gave up 2 bases and J gave up 1 base, with 11 bases separating them. The CDR3 covers 15 residues. The DNA for the CDR3 is TGTGCCAGCAGCTTACTAGGACAGAAGAACACTGAAGCTTTCTTT. Its protein is CASSLLGQKNTEAFF.

Concerning this clone itself: Within the sample, other DNA sequences also encode this same CDR3. The chain uses TRBV10-3 and TRBJ1-2, with TRBD1 matching over 10 bases. The CDR3 covers 15 residues. From germline, CDR1 is ENHRY and CDR2 SYGVKD. J lost 8 bases, V lost 0 bases, and 6 bases had no gene match. For the CDR3, the DNA is TGTGCCATCAGTGAGTCCTGGACAGGGGGGGGCGGCTACACCTTC. Translation gives CAISESWTGGGGYTF.

This clone has more than one count but fewer than ten. The V and J genes are TRBV25-1 and TRBJ2-7, with TRBD2 matching over 8 bases. The V segment lost 10 bases and the J segment 3 bases; nucleotides outside the gene matches: 8. The CDR3 has 13 amino acids. CDR1 MGHDK and CDR2 SYGVNS come from the germline V gene. CDR3 DNA: TGTGCCACCGTCCTAGCGGGCGGCTACGAGCAGTACTTC. Translating it yields CATVLAGGYEQYF.